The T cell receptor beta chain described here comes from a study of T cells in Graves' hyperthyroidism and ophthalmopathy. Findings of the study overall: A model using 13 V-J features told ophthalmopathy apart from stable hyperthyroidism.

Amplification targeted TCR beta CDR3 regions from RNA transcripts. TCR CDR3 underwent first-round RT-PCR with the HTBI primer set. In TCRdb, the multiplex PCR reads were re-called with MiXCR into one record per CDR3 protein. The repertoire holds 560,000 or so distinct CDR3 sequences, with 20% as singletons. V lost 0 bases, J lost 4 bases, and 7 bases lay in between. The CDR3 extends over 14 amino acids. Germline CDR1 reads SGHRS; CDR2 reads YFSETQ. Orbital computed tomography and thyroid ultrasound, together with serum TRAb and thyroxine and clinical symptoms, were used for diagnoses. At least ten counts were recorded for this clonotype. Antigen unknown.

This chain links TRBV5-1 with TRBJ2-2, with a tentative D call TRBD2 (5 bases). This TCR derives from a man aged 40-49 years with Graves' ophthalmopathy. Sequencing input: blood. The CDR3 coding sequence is TGCGCCAGCAGCTTGGCGGGGAGCACCGGGGAGCTGTTTTTT. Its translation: CASSLAGSTGELFF.